These 12 T cell receptor beta chains share one sample of origin, sequenced in a study of Graves' ophthalmopathy and Graves' hyperthyroidism. Beta-chain TCR CDR3 regions were amplified from RNA transcripts. Second-round multiplex PCR came after first-round RT-PCR with HTBI primers. TCRdb recomputed calls from the multiplex PCR reads with MiXCR, one row per CDR3 protein. The sample records approximately 500,000 distinct CDR3 sequences, 14% being singletons. Input material: blood. The receptors shown here come from a woman between 25 and 40 years old with Graves' ophthalmopathy.

This clonotype appeared many times. The chain couples TRBV12-3 or TRBV12-4 to TRBJ1-6, with D perhaps matching TRBD1 (5 bases). The CDR3 sequence is 14 residues long. Trimming took off 7 bases at V and 7 bases at J, with 14 bases between the two ends. The CDR3 loop reads CASTPGVGNSPLHF. DNA for the CDR3: TGTGCCAGCACCCCGGGGGTAGGGAATTCACCCCTCCACTTT.

This clonotype was detected many times. V is TRBV20-1 and J is TRBJ2-5, with unresolved D. CDR1 and CDR2 (germline): DFQATT, SNEGSKA (reference sequence). This CDR3 is built from 14 residues. Trimming cost V 3 bases and J 4 bases, with 15 bases left between them. The CDR3 DNA is TGCAGTGCTAGTCTTTTAGGCTCCGGAGAGACCCAGTACTTC. Encoded protein: CSASLLGSGETQYF.

This clonotype was picked up many times. The chain carries TRBV28 and TRBJ2-7; tentative D call: TRBD2 (5 bases). Deletions cut 6 bases from V and 6 bases from J, with 21 bases between. The V gene's germline CDR1 is MDHEN and CDR2 SYDVKM. CDR3 length: 15 residues. CDR3 sequence: CASSPRGSLMGEQYF. CDR3 in DNA: TGTGCCAGCAGCCCCAGAGGGAGTCTGATGGGCGAGCAGTACTTC. Complete variable domain (other parts from reference TRBV28 and TRBJ2-7): DVKVTQSSRYLVKRTGEKVFLECVQDMDHENMFWYRQDPGLGLRLIYFSYDVKMKEKGDIPEGYSVSREKKERFSLILESASTNQTSMYLCASSPRGSLMGEQYFGPGTRLTVT.

This chain links TRBV20-1 with TRBJ2-7, with 10 bases lining up with TRBD2. This CDR3 comprises 14 residues. Germline values: CDR1 DFQATT, CDR2 SNEGSKA (reference sequence). Trimming took 3 bases from V and 2 from J; bases not matched to a gene: 4. This chain's CDR3 is CSASTSGATYEQYF. Here the CDR3 DNA reads TGCAGTGCTAGCACTAGCGGGGCTACCTACGAGCAGTACTTC.

This chain uses TRBV30 with TRBJ1-5; D possibly corresponds to TRBD1 (6 bases). Between the trimmed V and J ends, which lost 2 bases and 3 bases, there was a span of 11 bases. Germline V gene sequence: CDR1 GTSNPN, CDR2 SVGIG (reference sequence). This CDR3 is built from 14 residues. The CDR3 nucleotides are TGTGCCTGGAGTAGGGACACCCCCAATCAGCCCCAGCATTTT. It yields the protein CAWSRDTPNQPQHF.

This clonotype appeared many times. J is TRBJ2-7 and V is TRBV6-1; D may be TRBD1 (6 bases). V was pared by 3 bases and J by 3 bases, with 15 bases between. The CDR3 has 15 residues. Germline CDR1 MNHNS, CDR2 SASEGT. Here the CDR3 reads CASSEIRGQHYEQYF. For the CDR3, the DNA is TGTGCCAGCAGTGAGATCCGAGGACAGCACTACGAGCAGTACTTC.

This clonotype was detected ten times or more. The chain uses TRBV20-1 and TRBJ1-5; unclear D gene. This CDR3 spans 13 amino acids. Trimming removed 3 bases at V and 6 bases at J, with 12 bases between. Germline-derived CDR1 and CDR2 are DFQATT and SNEGSKA (reference sequence). The CDR3 DNA is TGCAGTGCTAGCTACGGGAAAAGTCAGCCCCAGCATTTT. The encoded protein is CSASYGKSQPQHF.

This clonotype was recorded at least ten times. This chain connects TRBV12-3 or TRBV12-4 to TRBJ2-5; D not resolved. There are 12 residues in the CDR3. Between the trimmed V and J ends, which lost 7 bases and 5 bases, there was a span of 11 bases. CDR3 coding DNA: TGTGCCAGCACCGCTCTCGAGGAGACCCAGTACTTC. Translation: CASTALEETQYF.

This chain joins TRBV6-1 and TRBJ1-2; possibly TRBD1 for D (5 bases). The V gene lost 5 bases and the J gene lost 4 bases, with 14 bases spanning the gap. CDR3 length: 14 residues. Germline V CDR1 and CDR2: MNHNS, SASEGT. The CDR3 here is CASSIVPGVYGYTF. For the CDR3, the DNA is TGTGCCAGCAGTATTGTCCCGGGGGTCTATGGCTACACCTTC.

This clonotype was seen repeatedly, ten times or more. The J gene is TRBJ2-7, the V gene TRBV28; D possibly corresponds to TRBD2 (6 bases). The CDR3 extends over 14 amino acids. Germline V CDR1 and CDR2: MDHEN, SYDVKM. The ends were cut back, 3 bases at V and 3 bases at J, with 12 bases in the middle. The CDR3 DNA reads TGTGCCAGCAGTTTCAGGGAGGTCGGCTACGAGCAGTACTTC. Translated, it gives CASSFREVGYEQYF.

This CDR3 reads CASSSKGLTMNTEAFF. DNA for the CDR3: TGTGCCAGCAGTTCTAAGGGCCTAACTATGAACACTGAAGCTTTCTTT. This sequence joins TRBV6-5 and TRBJ1-1; D uncertain. Trimming shortened V by 4 bases and J by 0 bases, and 15 bases separated the two germline ends. Germline V gene lookup returns CDR1 MNHEY and CDR2 SVGAGI. CDR3 length: 16 amino acids.

This clonotype came up many times. The gene calls are TRBV11-2 and TRBJ1-2; D unclear. Trimming took 4 bases from V and 8 from J, leaving 14 bases between them. CDR1 SGHAT and CDR2 FQNNGV come from the germline V gene. The CDR3 runs to 13 residues. CDR3 region: CASSSTLTGGYTF. DNA for the CDR3: TGTGCCAGCAGCTCGACCCTGACGGGAGGCTACACCTTC.